The clone carrying this T cell receptor beta chain was seen only a few times. What it binds is not known. These data originate in a study of beta chain features in type 1 diabetes. Regarding the study as a whole: There was a moderate but significant shortening of TCRB CDR3s in all four CD4+ subsets of Type 1 diabetes patients.

Expressed TCRB transcripts were sequenced because the isolated RNA had all been reverse transcribed beforehand. The table came from immunoSEQ multiplex PCR; TCRdb's copy has only in-frame clones and leaves some out. This repertoire shows 250,000 to 300,000 clones, about 23% found once; its top ten account for over 0.01%. Germline assignment: CDR1 SGHRS and CDR2 YFSETQ. The CDR3 loop spans 12 amino acids. Trimming removed 2 bases at V and 6 bases at J, with 7 bases between. The specimen sequenced was naive CD4+ T cells from blood. The sequence was collected from a woman in her thirties with type 1 diabetes. The chain couples TRBV5-1 to TRBJ2-3; D is undetermined. The CDR3 DNA is TGCGCCAGCAGCTTTAGTGATGATACGCAGTATTTT. Translating gives CASSFSDDTQYF. Full variable domain (rest looked up from reference TRBV5-1 and TRBJ2-3): KAGVTQTPRYLIKTRGQQVTLSCSPISGHRSVSWYQQTPGQGLQFLFEYFSETQRNKGNFPGRFSGRQFSNSRSEMNVSTLELGDSALYLCASSFSDDTQYFGPGTRLTVL.